This T cell receptor (beta chain) was sequenced during a study of glioma-infiltrating T cells after dendritic cell vaccination listed by TCRdb under 2016. Regarding the complete study: Of the roughly 15 glioblastoma patients in the cohort, all drawn from Phase I and II dendritic cell vaccination trials, 9 were newly diagnosed and 6 had recurrent disease. The vaccine was prepared from monocyte-derived dendritic cells that were cultured for around 7 days with IL-4 and GM-CSF and then pulsed overnight with autologous tumor lysate. Each patient got three intradermal injections of the dendritic cell vaccine, spaced at biweekly intervals, in the arm below the axilla. Autologous tumor lysate-pulsed dendritic cell vaccination was administered to the patients between the early 2000s and the early 2010s. Survival after dendritic cell vaccination was correlated with TCR sequencing metrics, including TIL content and tumor-blood repertoire overlap. Tumor-infiltrating lymphocyte content was quantified and tumor and blood repertoires were compared in dendritic cell-vaccinated glioblastoma patients by deep sequencing of TCR beta CDR3 regions.

V loses 3 bases, J loses 5 bases, and the germline ends lie 8 bases apart. Based on the germline V gene (reference sequence), the CDR1 and CDR2 sequences are LNHDA and SQIVND. The CDR3 measures 13 amino acids from cysteine to phenylalanine. Only the CDR3 portion is preserved as DNA: 39 bases, with reading frame beginning at the first base. The full study reports these points: After dendritic cell vaccination, a higher estimated pretreatment TIL content predicted longer time to progression and longer overall survival. The three-group TCR overlap response model was characterized as speculative, and prospective validation of the model was stated to be required. The cohort was small and heterogeneous, with few patients having full blood and tumor sets and even fewer initial-recurrent tumor pairs. No direct relationship between TCR clonality and survival was found, suggesting a diverse polyclonal response may matter.

Using the immunoSEQ assay, TCRB CDR3 regions were amplified from 2 micrograms of genomic DNA, or from all available DNA when less than that was on hand. For multiplex PCR, 60 forward primers for TCR V beta segments and 13 reverse primers for J beta segments were used. To estimate the number of reads per starting template, synthetic control templates were added to each sample at limiting dilution. The Illumina HiSeq System generated sequencing reads of 87 bp. Per the original workflow: PCR and sequencing errors were removed by a nearest neighbor algorithm that merged closely related sequences. TCR overlap was defined as the percentage of unique tumor TCR beta sequences that were also found in the peripheral blood of the same patient. TCRdb took this table from immuneACCESS and kept in-frame rearrangements with V and J called. Such tables lack part of the clones; where checked against another copy, unresolved V genes explain under half of the gap, and the rest is unexplained. The V and J calls and clone size come from that table; D and trimming were worked out from the DNA. This sample holds about 99,000 clones; 75% to 90% were observed only once. Of the sample, about 5% falls within the top ten clones.

In regard to this clone: This clone's antigen is unknown. Qualities for individual bases were not recorded, and no much larger clone is one base off.

The sample's time point label, in plain terms: after dendritic cell vaccination, including at tumor progression/relapse. Selection of patients required sufficient residual fresh-frozen tumor tissue and over two years of available survival data. Molecular status otherwise varied across the glioblastoma patients, but none of them carried an isocitrate dehydrogenase mutation. PBMC were collected before vaccination, two weeks after the third vaccination, and at tumor progression if tumor progression occurred. The Qiagen DNeasy Blood extraction Kit was used to extract genomic DNA. This sequence was found in a human donor with glioblastoma. The input for sequencing was blood, taken after dendritic cell vaccination. The chain is encoded by TRBV19 joined to TRBJ2-1, with the D gene call left open. Here the CDR3 is given as CASSMALHNEQFF. Here is the DNA: TGTGCCAGTAGTATGGCTCTCCACAATGAGCAGTTCTTC.